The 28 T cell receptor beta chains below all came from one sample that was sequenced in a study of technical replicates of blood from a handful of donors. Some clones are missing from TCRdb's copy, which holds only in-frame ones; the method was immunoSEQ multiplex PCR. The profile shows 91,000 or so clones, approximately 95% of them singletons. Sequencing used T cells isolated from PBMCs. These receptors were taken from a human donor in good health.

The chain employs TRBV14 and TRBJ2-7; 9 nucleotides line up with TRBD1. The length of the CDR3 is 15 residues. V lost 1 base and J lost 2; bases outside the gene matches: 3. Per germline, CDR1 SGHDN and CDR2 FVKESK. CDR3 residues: CASSQVRTGAYEQYF. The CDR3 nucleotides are TGTGCCAGCAGCCAAGTGCGGACAGGGGCCTACGAGCAGTACTTC. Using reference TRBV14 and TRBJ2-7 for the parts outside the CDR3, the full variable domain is EAGVTQFPSHSVIEKGQTVTLRCDPISGHDNLYWYRRVMGKEIKFLLHFVKESKQDESGMPNNRFLAERTGGTYSTLKVQPAELEDSGVYFCASSQVRTGAYEQYFGPGTRLTVT.

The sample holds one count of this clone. CDR3 protein: CASSSRPRTSGDEQFF. Written as DNA, the CDR3 is TGTGCCAGCAGCTCTAGACCCAGGACTAGCGGGGATGAGCAGTTCTTC. The genes are TRBV13 and TRBJ2-1, with 12 bases identical to TRBD2. In germline, CDR1 is PRHDT, CDR2 FYEKMQ (reference sequence). J lost 8 bases, V lost 4 bases, and 9 bases had no gene match. The CDR3 covers 16 residues.

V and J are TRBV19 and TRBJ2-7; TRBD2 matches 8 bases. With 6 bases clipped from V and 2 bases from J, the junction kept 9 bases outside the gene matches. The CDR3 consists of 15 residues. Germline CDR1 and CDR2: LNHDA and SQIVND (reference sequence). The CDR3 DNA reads TGTGCCAGTAGCACAAGCGGGGGCCTAACCTACGAGCAGTACTTC. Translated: CASSTSGGLTYEQYF.

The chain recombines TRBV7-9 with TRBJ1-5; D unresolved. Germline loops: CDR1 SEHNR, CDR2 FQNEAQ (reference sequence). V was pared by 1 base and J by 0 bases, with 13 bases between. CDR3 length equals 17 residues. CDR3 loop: CASSLGSLGSSNQPQHF. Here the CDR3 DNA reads TGTGCCAGCAGCTTAGGATCATTGGGGAGTAGCAATCAGCCCCAGCATTTT.

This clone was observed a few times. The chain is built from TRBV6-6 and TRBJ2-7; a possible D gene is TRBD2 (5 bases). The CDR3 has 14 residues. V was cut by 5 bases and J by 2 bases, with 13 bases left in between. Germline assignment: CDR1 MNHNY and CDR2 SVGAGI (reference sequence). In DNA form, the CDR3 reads TGTGCCAGCAGTCCCGGGATGCAAGCCTACGAGCAGTACTTC. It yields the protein CASSPGMQAYEQYF.

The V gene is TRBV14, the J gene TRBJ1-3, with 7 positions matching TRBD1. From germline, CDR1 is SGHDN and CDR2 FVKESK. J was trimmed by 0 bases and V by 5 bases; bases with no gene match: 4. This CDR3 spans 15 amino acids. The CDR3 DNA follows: TGTGCCAGCAGCAGCTGGGACAGCTCTGGAAACACCATATATTTT. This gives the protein CASSSWDSSGNTIYF.

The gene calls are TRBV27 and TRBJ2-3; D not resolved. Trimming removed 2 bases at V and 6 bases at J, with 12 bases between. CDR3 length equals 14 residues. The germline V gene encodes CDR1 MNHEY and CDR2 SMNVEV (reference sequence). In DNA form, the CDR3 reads TGTGCCAGCAGTTTAAACCCCTTAGTGGATACGCAGTATTTT. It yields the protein CASSLNPLVDTQYF.

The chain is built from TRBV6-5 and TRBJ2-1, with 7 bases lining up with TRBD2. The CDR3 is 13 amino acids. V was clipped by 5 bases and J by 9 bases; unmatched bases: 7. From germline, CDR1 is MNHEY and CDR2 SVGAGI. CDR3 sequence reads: CASSLGEGTEQFF. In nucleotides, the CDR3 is TGTGCCAGCAGTCTCGGGGAGGGAACTGAGCAGTTCTTC.

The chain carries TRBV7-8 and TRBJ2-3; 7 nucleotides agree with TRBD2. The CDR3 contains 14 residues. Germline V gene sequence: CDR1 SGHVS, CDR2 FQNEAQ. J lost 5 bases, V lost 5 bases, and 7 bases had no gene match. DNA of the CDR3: TGTGCCAGCAGCCCCCGCAGGACTAGAGATACGCAGTATTTT. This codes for CASSPRRTRDTQYF.

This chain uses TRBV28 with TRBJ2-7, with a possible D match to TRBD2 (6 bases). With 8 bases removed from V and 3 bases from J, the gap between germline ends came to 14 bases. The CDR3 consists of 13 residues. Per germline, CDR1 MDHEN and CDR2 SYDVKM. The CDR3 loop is CASLGLINYEQYF. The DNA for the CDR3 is TGTGCCAGCCTGGGACTTATAAACTACGAGCAGTACTTC.

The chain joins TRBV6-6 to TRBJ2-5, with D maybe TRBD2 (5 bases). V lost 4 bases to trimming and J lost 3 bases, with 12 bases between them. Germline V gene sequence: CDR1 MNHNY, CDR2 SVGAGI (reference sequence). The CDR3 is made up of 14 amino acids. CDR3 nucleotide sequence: TGTGCCAGCAGTTCCGCCCAGACTAAAGAGACCCAGTACTTC. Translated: CASSSAQTKETQYF.

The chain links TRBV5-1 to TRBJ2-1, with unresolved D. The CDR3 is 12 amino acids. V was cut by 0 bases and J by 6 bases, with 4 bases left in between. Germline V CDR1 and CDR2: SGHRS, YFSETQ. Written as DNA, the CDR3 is TGCGCCAGCAGCTTGGACTCCAATGAGCAGTTCTTC. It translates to CASSLDSNEQFF.

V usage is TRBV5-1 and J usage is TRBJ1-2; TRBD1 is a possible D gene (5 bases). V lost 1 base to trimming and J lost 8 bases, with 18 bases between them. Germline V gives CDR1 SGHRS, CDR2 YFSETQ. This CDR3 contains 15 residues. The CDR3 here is CASSLTAGDLLGYTF. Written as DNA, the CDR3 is TGCGCCAGCAGCTTGACAGCGGGGGACTTGTTAGGCTACACCTTC.

CDR3 in amino acids: CASSFTGGTDTQYF. CDR3 nucleotides: TGTGCCAGCAGTTTCACAGGGGGCACAGATACGCAGTATTTT. J is TRBJ2-3 and V is TRBV27; 7 bases match TRBD1. The CDR3 is 14 residues long. Per germline, CDR1 MNHEY and CDR2 SMNVEV (reference sequence). Germline trimming cut 3 bases from V and 1 base from J; bases unmatched to any gene: 1.

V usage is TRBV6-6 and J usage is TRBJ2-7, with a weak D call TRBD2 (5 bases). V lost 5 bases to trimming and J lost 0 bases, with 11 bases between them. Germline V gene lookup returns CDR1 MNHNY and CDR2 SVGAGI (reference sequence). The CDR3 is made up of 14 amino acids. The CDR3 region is CASSPGLSSYEQYF. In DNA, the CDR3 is TGTGCCAGCAGTCCGGGGTTAAGCTCCTACGAGCAGTACTTC.

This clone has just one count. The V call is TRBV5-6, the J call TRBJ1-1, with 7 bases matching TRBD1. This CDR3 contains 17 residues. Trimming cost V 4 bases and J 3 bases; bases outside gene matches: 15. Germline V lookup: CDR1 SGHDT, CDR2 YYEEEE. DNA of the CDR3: TGTGCCAGCAGCCCGGGGGGGACAGAACTTGCATACACTGAAGCTTTCTTT. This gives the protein CASSPGGTELAYTEAFF.

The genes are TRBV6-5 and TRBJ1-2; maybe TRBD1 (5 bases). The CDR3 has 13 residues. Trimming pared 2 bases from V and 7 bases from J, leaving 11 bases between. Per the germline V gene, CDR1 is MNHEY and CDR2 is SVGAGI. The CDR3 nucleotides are TGTGCCAGCAGTTACCAGGGTTCTTTTGGCTACACCTTC. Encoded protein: CASSYQGSFGYTF.

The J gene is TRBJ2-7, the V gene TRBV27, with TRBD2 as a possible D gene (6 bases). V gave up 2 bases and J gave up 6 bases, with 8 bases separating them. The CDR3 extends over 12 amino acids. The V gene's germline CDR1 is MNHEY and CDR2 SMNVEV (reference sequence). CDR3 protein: CASSLRGTEQYF. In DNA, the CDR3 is TGTGCCAGCAGTTTACGCGGGACCGAGCAGTACTTC.

CDR3 in DNA: TGCGCCAGCAGCCAAGATGCTAGCGGGGGGGAGTTAGATACGCAGTATTTT. Protein product: CASSQDASGGELDTQYF. The chain carries TRBV4-1 and TRBJ2-3, with TRBD2 matching over 12 bases. Per the germline V gene, CDR1 is MGHRA and CDR2 is YSYEKL. The CDR3 runs 17 residues. Germline trimming cut 0 bases from V and 5 bases from J; bases unmatched to any gene: 6.

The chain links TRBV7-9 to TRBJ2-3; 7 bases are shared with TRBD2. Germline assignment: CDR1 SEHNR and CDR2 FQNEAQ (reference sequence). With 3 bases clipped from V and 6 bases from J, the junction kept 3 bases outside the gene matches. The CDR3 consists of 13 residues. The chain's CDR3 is CASSLTSLDTQYF. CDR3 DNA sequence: TGTGCCAGCAGCTTGACTAGCTTGGATACGCAGTATTTT.

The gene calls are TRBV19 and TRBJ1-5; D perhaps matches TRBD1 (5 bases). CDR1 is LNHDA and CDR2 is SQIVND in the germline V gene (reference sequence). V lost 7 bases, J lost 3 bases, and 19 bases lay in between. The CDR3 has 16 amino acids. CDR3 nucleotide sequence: TGTGCCAGTATGGGGGGGAATGGATTCGTCAATCAGCCCCAGCATTTT. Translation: CASMGGNGFVNQPQHF.

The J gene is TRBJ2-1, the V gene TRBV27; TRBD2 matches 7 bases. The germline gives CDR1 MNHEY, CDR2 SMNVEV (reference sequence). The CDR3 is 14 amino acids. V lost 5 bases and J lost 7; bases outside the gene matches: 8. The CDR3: CASSPYTGGNEQFF. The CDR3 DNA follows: TGTGCCAGCAGTCCATATACCGGGGGGAATGAGCAGTTCTTC.

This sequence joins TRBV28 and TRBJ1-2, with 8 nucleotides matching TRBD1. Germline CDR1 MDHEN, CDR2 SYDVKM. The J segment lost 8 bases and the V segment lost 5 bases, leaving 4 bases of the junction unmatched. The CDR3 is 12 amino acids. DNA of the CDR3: TGTGCCAGCAGTAGGACAGGGAGGGGCTACACCTTC. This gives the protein CASSRTGRGYTF.

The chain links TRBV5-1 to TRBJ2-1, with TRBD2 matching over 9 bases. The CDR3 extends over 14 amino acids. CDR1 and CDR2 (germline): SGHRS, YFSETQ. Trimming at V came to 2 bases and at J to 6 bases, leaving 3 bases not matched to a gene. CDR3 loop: CASSFQRGANEQFF. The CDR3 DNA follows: TGCGCCAGCAGCTTCCAGCGGGGGGCCAATGAGCAGTTCTTC. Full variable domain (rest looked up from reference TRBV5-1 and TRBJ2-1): KAGVTQTPRYLIKTRGQQVTLSCSPISGHRSVSWYQQTPGQGLQFLFEYFSETQRNKGNFPGRFSGRQFSNSRSEMNVSTLELGDSALYLCASSFQRGANEQFFGPGTRLTVL.

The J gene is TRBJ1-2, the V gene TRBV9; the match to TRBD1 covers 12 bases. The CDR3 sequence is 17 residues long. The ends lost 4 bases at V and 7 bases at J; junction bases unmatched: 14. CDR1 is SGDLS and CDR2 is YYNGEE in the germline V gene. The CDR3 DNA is TGTGCCAGCAGCCCCTCCGATAGGGACAGGGGGCTTGGTGGCTACACCTTC. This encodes CASSPSDRDRGLGGYTF.

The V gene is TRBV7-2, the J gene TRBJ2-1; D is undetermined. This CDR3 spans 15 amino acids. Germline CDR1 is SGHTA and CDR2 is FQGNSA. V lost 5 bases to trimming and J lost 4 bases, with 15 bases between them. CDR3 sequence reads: CASSQDPGGYNEQFF. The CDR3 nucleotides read TGTGCCAGCAGCCAAGACCCAGGTGGTTACAATGAGCAGTTCTTC.

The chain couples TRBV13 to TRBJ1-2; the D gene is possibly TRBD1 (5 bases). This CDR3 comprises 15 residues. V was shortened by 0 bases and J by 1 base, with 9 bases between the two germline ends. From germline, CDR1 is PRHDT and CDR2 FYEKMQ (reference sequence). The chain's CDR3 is CASSLGPTVNYGYTF. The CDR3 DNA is TGTGCCAGCAGCTTAGGCCCGACAGTTAACTATGGCTACACCTTC.

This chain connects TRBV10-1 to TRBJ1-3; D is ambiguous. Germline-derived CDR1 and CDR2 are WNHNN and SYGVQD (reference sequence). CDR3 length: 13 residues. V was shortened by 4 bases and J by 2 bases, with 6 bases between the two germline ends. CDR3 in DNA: TGCGCCAGCAGTGCCGAGACTGGAAACACCATATATTTT. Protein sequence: CASSAETGNTIYF.